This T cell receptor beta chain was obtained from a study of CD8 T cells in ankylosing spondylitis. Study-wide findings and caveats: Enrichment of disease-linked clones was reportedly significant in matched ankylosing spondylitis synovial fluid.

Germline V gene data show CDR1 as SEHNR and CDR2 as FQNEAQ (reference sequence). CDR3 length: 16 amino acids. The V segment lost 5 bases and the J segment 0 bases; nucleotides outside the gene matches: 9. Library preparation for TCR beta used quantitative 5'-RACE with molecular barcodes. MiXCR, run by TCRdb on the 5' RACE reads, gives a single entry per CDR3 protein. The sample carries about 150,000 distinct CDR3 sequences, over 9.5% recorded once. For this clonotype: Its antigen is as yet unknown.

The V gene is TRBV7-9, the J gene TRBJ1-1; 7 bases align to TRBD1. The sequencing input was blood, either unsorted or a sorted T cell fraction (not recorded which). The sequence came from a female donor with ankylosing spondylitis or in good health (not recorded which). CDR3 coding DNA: TGTGCCAGCAGCCAAGGGGGCAGGGGCTTGAACACTGAAGCTTTCTTT. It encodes CASSQGGRGLNTEAFF.